The sequence of this TCR beta chain was determined in a study of post-analysis software for immune sequencing data. Whole-study findings and limits: For normalized Chao1 diversity, multiple sclerosis patients scored significantly lower than controls did. Four to six TRBV segments were more frequent in patients than controls; TRBV5-6, TRBV5-1 and TRBV20-1 belonged to this group.

Researchers reported that TCR beta cDNA libraries carried unique molecular identifiers. Each sample of about 1 to 10 million input T cells yielded around 500,000 cDNA molecules, so each molecule approximated one T cell. In TCRdb, the PCR reads were re-called with MiXCR into one record per CDR3 protein. The sample includes roughly 540,000 distinct CDR3 sequences, 34% of them seen just once. Trimming cost V 1 base and J 5 bases, with 11 bases left between them. The CDR3 has 13 amino acids. The V gene's germline CDR1 is DFQATT and CDR2 SNEGSKA (reference sequence). On this clonotype: Its antigen is as yet unknown.

The TCR was taken from a girl aged 2 to 17 with multiple sclerosis. The sequencing input was blood. The chain links TRBV20-1 to TRBJ1-1, with D possibly matching TRBD1 (6 bases). The CDR3 here is CSARGIQGTEAFF. The CDR3 DNA reads TGCAGTGCTAGAGGTATACAGGGTACTGAAGCTTTCTTT.